Listed below are T cell receptor beta chains from one sample, sequenced in a study of T cells in Graves' hyperthyroidism and ophthalmopathy. One entry per CDR3 protein results from TCRdb running MiXCR on the multiplex PCR reads. The sample includes some 360,000 distinct CDR3 sequences, about 14% of them seen just once. Sequencing was done on a sample of blood. Source of these receptors: an older woman with Graves' hyperthyroidism. CDR3s include the opening cysteine and the closing phenylalanine or tryptophan. The D gene is left open where the match is weak. Size tells how often a clone was seen (once, few, many) or the class of an expanded clone, and some rows leave it out.

j_call,d_call,clone_size,v_call,cdr3_aa,cdr3_nt
TRBJ2-2,-,-,TRBV19,CASSMRGTNTGELFF,TGTGCCAGTAGTATGAGGGGGACGAACACCGGGGAGCTGTTTTTT
TRBJ2-7,TRBD1,many,TRBV2,CASRLRDSYEQYF,TGTGCCAGCAGACTCCGGGACAGCTACGAGCAGTACTTC
TRBJ2-2,-,many,TRBV3-1,CASSQDGRRNTGELFF,TGTGCCAGCAGCCAAGATGGAAGGAGGAACACCGGGGAGCTGTTTTTT
TRBJ1-2,-,-,TRBV6-1,CASSIYRGLNYGYTF,TGTGCCAGCAGCATATACCGGGGACTCAACTATGGCTACACCTTC
TRBJ2-5,-,many,TRBV20-1,CSAVLALETQYF,TGCAGTGCTGTTCTAGCGCTGGAGACCCAGTACTTC
TRBJ1-1,-,-,TRBV20-1,CSAGTGRKGMNTEAFF,TGCAGTGCAGGCACGGGGCGCAAGGGGATGAACACTGAAGCTTTCTTT
TRBJ2-5,TRBD1,many,TRBV20-1,CSARHGDRGMGTQYF,TGCAGTGCTAGACACGGGGACAGGGGGATGGGGACCCAGTACTTC
TRBJ1-4,TRBD1,many,TRBV20-1,CSASSGQGGEKLFF,TGCAGTGCTAGCAGCGGACAGGGAGGTGAAAAACTGTTTTTT
TRBJ1-5,-,few,TRBV18,CASSENTGSFSPTWHF,TGTGCCAGCTCAGAAAATACAGGGAGTTTTTCCCCCACCTGGCATTTT
TRBJ1-1,TRBD1,-,TRBV5-1,CASRRQGNTEAFF,TGCGCCAGCAGAAGACAGGGGAACACTGAAGCTTTCTTT
TRBJ2-5,-,many,TRBV5-1,CARRMTLQQETQYF,TGCGCCAGAAGGATGACTCTACAACAAGAGACCCAGTACTTC
TRBJ2-7,TRBD1,-,TRBV5-1,CASSPGHRGSSYEQYF,TGCGCCAGCAGCCCCGGACACAGGGGGAGCTCCTACGAGCAGTACTTC
TRBJ2-2,-,-,TRBV18,CASSPPTSSSTGELFF,TGTGCCAGCTCACCGCCAACTAGTTCGAGCACCGGGGAGCTGTTTTTT
TRBJ1-2,-,many,TRBV2,CAWSGRDYGYTF,TGTGCCTGGTCTGGACGGGACTATGGCTACACCTTC
TRBJ2-3,TRBD2,many,TRBV30,CAWSAPGLAARNTDTQYF,TGTGCCTGGAGTGCCCCGGGACTAGCGGCTAGAAACACAGATACGCAGTATTTT
TRBJ2-7,-,many,TRBV5-1,CASSLDNGPYEQYF,TGCGCCAGCAGCTTGGACAACGGACCCTACGAGCAGTACTTC
TRBJ1-4,-,many,TRBV6-1,CASSLRGEKLFF,TGTGCCAGCAGTTTGCGAGGTGAAAAACTGTTTTTT
TRBJ2-1,-,many,TRBV7-9,CASSSRGRLWAEQFF,TGTGCCAGCAGCTCCCGGGGTCGATTATGGGCTGAGCAGTTCTTC
TRBJ2-3,TRBD2,many,TRBV7-9,CASSPPAGGPDTQYF,TGTGCCAGCAGCCCACCAGCGGGAGGGCCAGATACGCAGTATTTT
TRBJ2-3,TRBD2,-,TRBV3-1,CASSHGRGADTQYF,TGTGCCAGCAGCCACGGGCGGGGGGCAGATACGCAGTATTTT
TRBJ2-7,-,many,TRBV18,CASSPKGPYEQYF,TGTGCCAGCTCACCTAAGGGGCCCTACGAGCAGTACTTC
TRBJ2-1,-,many,TRBV28,CASSTPSGEVPYNEQFF,TGTGCCAGCAGTACCCCCTCGGGCGAAGTACCCTACAATGAGCAGTTCTTC
TRBJ1-2,TRBD1,many,TRBV19,CASSKPGQVDYGYTF,TGTGCCAGTAGTAAACCGGGACAGGTCGACTATGGCTACACCTTC
TRBJ2-1,TRBD1,-,TRBV24-1,CATSVPTGGNLKNEQFF,TGTGCCACCAGTGTTCCGACAGGGGGGAATTTAAAGAATGAGCAGTTCTTC
TRBJ1-2,TRBD1,few,TRBV24-1,CATSESTGAYGYTF,TGTGCCACCAGTGAGTCTACAGGGGCCTATGGCTACACCTTC
TRBJ1-1,-,-,TRBV6-2/TRBV6-3,CASSFGLVRNFNTEAFF,TGTGCCAGCAGTTTCGGATTGGTAAGAAACTTTAACACTGAAGCTTTCTTT
TRBJ2-3,TRBD1,many,TRBV11-1,CASSLVSFQPGQRSDTQYF,TGTGCCAGCAGCTTAGTTTCCTTTCAACCGGGACAGCGGTCGGATACGCAGTATTTT
TRBJ2-1,-,many,TRBV20-1,CSARDFQSLYNEQFF,TGCAGTGCTAGAGATTTCCAGTCACTGTACAATGAGCAGTTCTTC
TRBJ2-7,TRBD2,-,TRBV4-1,CASSQGPPGTSVTYEQYF,TGCGCCAGCAGCCAAGGGCCCCCCGGGACTAGCGTAACCTACGAGCAGTACTTC
TRBJ2-2,-,many,TRBV28,CASSLGLARLAGELFF,TGTGCCAGCAGTTTAGGGCTAGCGCGGTTGGCCGGGGAGCTGTTTTTT
TRBJ1-1,TRBD1,many,TRBV18,CASTPNRDSEAFF,TGTGCCAGCACTCCCAACCGGGACAGTGAAGCTTTCTTT
TRBJ2-3,TRBD2,-,TRBV7-7,CASSPLAGGSVDTQYF,TGTGCTAGCAGCCCACTAGCGGGAGGGTCTGTGGATACGCAGTATTTT
TRBJ1-6,TRBD1,-,TRBV19,CASSANVGTGNNSPLHF,TGTGCCAGTAGTGCGAACGTTGGGACAGGCAATAATTCACCCCTCCACTTT
TRBJ2-1,TRBD2,many,TRBV5-1,CASSLVGSGRGSIYNEQFF,TGCGCCAGCAGCTTGGTTGGTAGCGGGAGAGGCAGTATCTACAATGAGCAGTTCTTC
TRBJ2-1,-,many,TRBV18,CASPPEGRISNEQFF,TGTGCCAGCCCCCCTGAGGGGAGAATTAGCAATGAGCAGTTCTTC
TRBJ2-4,TRBD2,-,TRBV7-9,CASSLGLGGLAKNIQYF,TGTGCCAGCAGCTTGGGACTAGGGGGGCTAGCCAAAAACATTCAGTACTTC
TRBJ1-2,-,few,TRBV7-9,CASSLGSGHPTYGYTF,TGTGCCAGCAGCTTAGGGTCCGGACACCCAACGTATGGCTACACCTTC
TRBJ2-7,-,many,TRBV12-3/TRBV12-4,CASSWAGGSHFYEQYF,TGTGCCAGCAGTTGGGCAGGGGGGTCGCATTTCTACGAGCAGTACTTC
TRBJ2-6,-,-,TRBV29-1,CSVEEFTPGRISGANVLTF,TGCAGCGTTGAAGAATTCACTCCGGGTAGAATATCTGGGGCCAACGTCCTGACTTTC
TRBJ2-5,-,many,TRBV20-1,CSANPSGLQETQYF,TGCAGTGCTAACCCCTCAGGGCTCCAAGAGACCCAGTACTTC
TRBJ2-3,TRBD1,many,TRBV5-1,CASRIQGSSTDTQYF,TGCGCCAGCAGGATACAGGGGTCCAGCACAGATACGCAGTATTTT
TRBJ2-1,-,many,TRBV6-1,CASSGGSTIDNEQFF,TGTGCCAGCAGTGGCGGATCGACAATCGACAATGAGCAGTTCTTC
TRBJ2-7,-,many,TRBV11-2,CASSLRGGGSSYEQYF,TGTGCCAGCAGCTTAAGGGGGGGCGGCAGCTCCTACGAGCAGTACTTC
TRBJ2-6,TRBD1,-,TRBV5-1,CASSLLGQVLSGANVLTF,TGCGCCAGCAGCTTGCTGGGACAGGTATTATCTGGGGCCAACGTCCTGACTTTC
TRBJ2-3,-,-,TRBV4-1,CASSRIFRGGTDTQYF,TGCGCCAGCAGCCGAATTTTCAGGGGCGGCACAGATACGCAGTATTTT
TRBJ1-2,-,many,TRBV20-1,CSASPEYYGYTF,TGCAGTGCTAGCCCCGAGTACTATGGCTACACCTTC
TRBJ2-3,-,many,TRBV18,CANSPGLEYTDTQYF,TGTGCCAACTCACCCGGACTGGAATACACAGATACGCAGTATTTT
TRBJ2-1,-,few,TRBV20-1,CSASGLVSGTGTNEQFF,TGCAGTGCTAGTGGATTGGTTAGCGGGACAGGGACTAATGAGCAGTTCTTC
TRBJ2-5,TRBD2,few,TRBV5-1,CASRATSGSAETQYF,TGCGCCAGCCGAGCTACTAGCGGAAGTGCGGAGACCCAGTACTTC
TRBJ2-3,TRBD2,-,TRBV19,CASSPAGAFTDTQYF,TGTGCCAGTAGCCCAGCGGGGGCATTCACAGATACGCAGTATTTT
TRBJ2-2,-,-,TRBV7-9,CASSLTPAGELFF,TGTGCCAGCAGCCTCACCCCGGCCGGGGAGCTGTTTTTT
TRBJ2-1,-,-,TRBV11-3,CASSLAGSSHNEQFF,TGTGCCAGCAGCTTGGCGGGGAGCTCCCACAATGAGCAGTTCTTC
TRBJ2-7,TRBD1,many,TRBV6-1,CASSNRQGWEQYF,TGTGCCAGCAGTAATCGACAGGGGTGGGAGCAGTACTTC
TRBJ1-6,-,-,TRBV3-1,CASSQDRRNSPLHF,TGTGCCAGCAGCCAAGATCGGAGAAATTCACCCCTCCACTTT
TRBJ2-5,TRBD2,many,TRBV12-3/TRBV12-4,CASSTQRERGETQYF,TGTGCCAGCAGTACCCAGCGGGAGAGGGGCGAGACCCAGTACTTC
TRBJ2-5,-,many,TRBV5-1,CASSLASARETQYF,TGCGCCAGCAGCTTGGCTTCTGCCCGAGAGACCCAGTACTTC
TRBJ2-5,-,few,TRBV11-2,CASSLADPRGETQYF,TGTGCCAGCAGCTTAGCGGACCCTCGGGGGGAGACCCAGTACTTC
TRBJ1-2,-,few,TRBV29-1,CSVEGAGYGYTF,TGCAGCGTTGAAGGGGCCGGCTATGGCTACACCTTC
TRBJ2-7,-,many,TRBV3-1,CASSLSGTSHEQYF,TGTGCCAGCAGCCTCTCCGGGACATCCCACGAGCAGTACTTC
TRBJ2-1,TRBD1,many,TRBV28,CASSTGGLGNEQFF,TGTGCCAGCAGTACAGGGGGTCTTGGCAATGAGCAGTTCTTC